This T cell receptor (beta chain) stems from a study of identifying expanded T cells in peripheral blood. TCRdb keeps only in-frame clones here, not all; method: immunoSEQ multiplex PCR. Among some 100,000 clones, about 87% were seen once, and the ten largest hold more than 5.5%. A remark on this clone: Other DNA sequences within the sample encode an identical CDR3.

V lost 4 bases to trimming and J lost 0 bases; unmatched junction nucleotides: 2. This CDR3 has 14 residues. Per germline, CDR1 SGHRS and CDR2 YFSETQ. This chain connects TRBV5-1 to TRBJ1-1, with TRBD1 identical over 8 bases. The TCR comes from a person aged 18-70 years in good health. Sequencing used blood. The DNA of the CDR3 is TGCGCCAGCAGCCCAGGGGGCGTGAACACTGAAGCTTTCTTT. It yields the protein CASSPGGVNTEAFF.